This is a list of T cell receptor beta chains from one sample in a study of cytomegalovirus exposure and HLA in healthy donors. Clones were read by immunoSEQ multiplex PCR, and TCRdb kept only the in-frame ones, dropping some. Of 150,000 to 160,000 clones in the sample, 60% to 75% were seen once. The specimen sequenced was PBMCs. The receptors here all came from a man younger than 35 in good health and CMV-seronegative. Each CDR3 is given with its conserved first and last residue. Fields, in order: V gene, J gene, CDR3 protein.

>TRBV6-5|TRBJ2-1
CASSYSRAGSYNEQFF
>TRBV19|TRBJ1-1
CASSIRQLNTEAFF
>TRBV19|TRBJ1-2
CASSMQGGSGYTF
>TRBV5-1|TRBJ1-1
CASSSGGWRRSTEAFF
>TRBV10-3|TRBJ2-7
CAISPGQGNIGDEQYF
>TRBV11-3|TRBJ2-5
CASSLGVNSQETQYF
>TRBV11-2|TRBJ2-7
CASSPWDSYEQYF
>TRBV5-1|TRBJ1-2
CASSFDRNYGYTF
>TRBV18|TRBJ2-1
CASSPLGTGDYNEQFF
>TRBV5-4|TRBJ1-2
CASSLGGGGAVRGYTF
>TRBV5-4|TRBJ2-5
CASRFGGGTEETQYF
>TRBV28|TRBJ1-2
CASRLYGTGLHGYTF
>TRBV28|TRBJ1-5
CASSQRAGQPTYSNQPQHF
>TRBV6-1|TRBJ1-2
CASSDRDTAAGYTF
>TRBV5-1|TRBJ2-7
CASSLVVLSEQYF
>TRBV2|TRBJ1-4
CASSLRLEKLFF
>TRBV19|TRBJ1-5
CASSIGQVNQPQHF
>TRBV27|TRBJ2-3
CASSLYRTRTTVDTRYF